The 21 T cell receptor beta chains reported below all come from one sample, sequenced in a study of breast tumors, draining lymph nodes, adjacent tissues (dated by TCRdb to between 2015 and 2016). Library prep was done by multiplex PCR. Reads for this sample came from an Illumina HiSeq 2000. TCRdb trimmed the raw reads at Q25, called clones with MiXCR and kept productive beta chains. Rows merge per CDR3 protein into single entries with the most common DNA and genes. The sample table contains under 300,000 distinct CDR3 sequences; only one count was recorded for less than 35% of them. Of the sample, 3% to 4.5% is held by the ten largest clones. The lymph node samples were taken from the axillary draining lymph nodes of breast cancer patients. The sample taken for sequencing was axillary lymph node tissue. These receptors originate from a female donor with breast cancer. Some clones in this sample may be carry-over from other donors' samples.

The CDR3 is CSVGEGVNTGELFF. DNA of the CDR3: TGCAGCGTGGGGGAGGGAGTGAACACCGGGGAGCTGTTTTTT. V and J are TRBV29-1 and TRBJ2-2; 7 bases line up with TRBD2. The germline CDR1 and CDR2 sequences are SQVTM and ANQGSEA. The CDR3 totals 14 residues. After removal of 6 bases from V and 1 base from J, the junction contained 5 bases not matched to a gene.

Concerning this clonotype itself: This may be a read error, as it is one base from a much larger clone. The V call is TRBV11-3, the J call TRBJ2-5; perhaps TRBD1 as D (6 bases). The germline V gene has CDR1 SGHNT and CDR2 YENEEA. This CDR3 has 13 residues. The CDR3 nucleotides are TGTGCCACCCCAAGACAGGACCAAGCGACCCAGTACTTC. Its protein is CATPRQDQATQYF.

This clonotype was counted ten times or more. This chain links TRBV5-1 with TRBJ2-1; 7 nucleotides line up with TRBD2. With 3 bases clipped from V and 4 bases from J, the junction kept 7 bases outside the gene matches. CDR3 length equals 15 residues. Germline V gene lookup returns CDR1 SGHRS and CDR2 YFSETQ. CDR3 in DNA: TGCGCCAGCAGCTACGGGAGGCCATGGTACAATGAGCAGTTCTTC. Its translation is CASSYGRPWYNEQFF. The whole variable domain, filled in from reference TRBV5-1 and TRBJ2-1, reads KAGVTQTPRYLIKTRGQQVTLSCSPISGHRSVSWYQQTPGQGLQFLFEYFSETQRNKGNFPGRFSGRQFSNSRSEMNVSTLELGDSALYLCASSYGRPWYNEQFFGPGTRLTVL.

Many counts were recorded for this clonotype. The J gene is TRBJ2-3, the V gene TRBV7-9; D is possibly TRBD2 (5 bases). Looked up from germline, CDR1 is SEHNR and CDR2 is FQNEAQ (reference sequence). The CDR3 length is 13 residues. Trimming removed 8 bases from V and 4 bases from J, with 13 bases in between. The CDR3 nucleotides read TGTGCCAGCCAAACTAGTATTTCAGATACGCAGTATTTT. Translation gives CASQTSISDTQYF.

The genes are TRBV13 and TRBJ1-2; 9 bases agree with TRBD1. Germline V CDR1 and CDR2: PRHDT, FYEKMQ (reference sequence). J gave up 8 bases and V 3 bases, and 10 bases lay outside the gene matches. This CDR3 region has 15 residues. Written as DNA, the CDR3 is TGTGCCAGCAGCTTCAGGACAGGGGTGCGGGACGGCTACACCTTC. It is translated as CASSFRTGVRDGYTF.

Many counts were recorded for this clonotype. The V call is TRBV2, the J call TRBJ2-1, with TRBD2 identical over 9 bases. The CDR3 is made up of 14 amino acids. Germline V lookup: CDR1 SNHLY, CDR2 FYNNEI. Trimming cost V 10 bases and J 4 bases; bases outside gene matches: 8. The CDR3 nucleotides are TGTGCCAATACAAGGACTAGCGATTACAATGAGCAGTTCTTC. Translated: CANTRTSDYNEQFF.

Many counts were recorded for this clonotype. This chain connects TRBV24-1 to TRBJ2-7, with 7 nucleotides matching TRBD1. The CDR3 spans 12 residues. J was trimmed by 2 bases and V by 10 bases; bases with no gene match: 4. Germline lookup yields CDR1 KGHDR and CDR2 SFDVKD. The CDR3 DNA reads as TGTGCCACGAAAGGGACAGCCTACGAGCAGTACTTC. It codes for CATKGTAYEQYF.

This clonotype has at least ten counts. As DNA, the CDR3 is TGTGCCAGCAGTGAAAGAAGGGGGACTCCCGAAAAACTGTTTTTT. Translation gives CASSERRGTPEKLFF. The chain is built from TRBV2 and TRBJ1-4; a weak D match, TRBD1 (6 bases). Germline V lookup: CDR1 SNHLY, CDR2 FYNNEI. V gave up 2 bases and J gave up 8 bases, with 15 bases separating them. The CDR3 has 15 residues. Based on the CDR3 plus reference TRBV2 and TRBJ1-4, the full variable domain is EPEVTQTPSHQVTQMGQEVILRCVPISNHLYFYWYRQILGQKVEFLVSFYNNEISEKSEIFDDQFSVERPDGSNFTLKIRSTKLEDSAMYFCASSERRGTPEKLFFGSGTQLSVL.

This clonotype was observed many times. This chain links TRBV20-1 with TRBJ2-3; the match to TRBD2 covers 11 bases. The CDR3 totals 15 residues. The germline V gene encodes CDR1 DFQATT and CDR2 SNEGSKA (reference sequence). V trimming: 3 bases; J trimming: 3 bases; junction bases outside the gene matches: 5. The CDR3 reads CSASASGGLTDTQYF. As DNA, the CDR3 is TGCAGTGCTAGCGCTAGCGGGGGGTTGACAGATACGCAGTATTTT.

The chain is built from TRBV7-9 and TRBJ2-1; D not certain. CDR1 and CDR2 from the germline V gene are SEHNR and FQNEAQ (reference sequence). The CDR3 extends over 11 amino acids. The V end lost 5 bases, the J end lost 8 bases, and 7 bases lay between the germline ends. CDR3 region: CASSGADEQFF. The CDR3, as DNA: TGTGCCAGCAGCGGAGCTGATGAGCAGTTCTTC. The entire variable domain, with the rest obtained from reference TRBV7-9 and TRBJ2-1, is as follows: DTGVSQNPRHKITKRGQNVTFRCDPISEHNRLYWYRQTLGQGPEFLTYFQNEAQLEKSRLLSDRFSAERPKGSFSTLEIQRTEQGDSAMYLCASSGADEQFFGPGTRLTVL.

In regard to this clonotype: This could be a read error, since a much larger clone is one nucleotide away. The chain joins TRBV5-1 to TRBJ1-5; possible D gene TRBD1, 5 bases. Germline V CDR1 and CDR2: SGHRS, YFSETQ. The CDR3 has 14 amino acids. V lost 1 base, J lost 10 bases, and 15 bases lay in between. Written as DNA, the CDR3 is TGCGCCAGCAGCTTGATCCAGGGTGAACACCCCCAGCATTTT. It is translated as CASSLIQGEHPQHF.

This clonotype was detected many times. The chain employs TRBV6-4 and TRBJ2-6; D ambiguous. Germline CDR1 reads MRHNA; CDR2 reads SNTAGT. The CDR3 contains 16 residues. V was cut by 5 bases and J by 0 bases, with 11 bases left in between. The CDR3 DNA sequence: TGTGCCAGCAGTCCGACGGTTAGCTCTGGGGCCAACGTCCTGACTTTC. As protein: CASSPTVSSGANVLTF.

In its sample, this clonotype was seen many times. This rearrangement joins TRBV10-3 to TRBJ2-7; D is possibly TRBD2 (5 bases). This CDR3 has 16 residues. Germline V gene sequence: CDR1 ENHRY, CDR2 SYGVKD. Trimming cost V 2 bases and J 0 bases, with 14 bases left between them. The CDR3 DNA is TGTGCCATCAGTGAGAACCGGGGAAGCCTCTCCTACGAGCAGTACTTC. It encodes CAISENRGSLSYEQYF.

This clonotype has a count of ten or more. The chain has TRBV5-1 and TRBJ1-2; D call uncertain. CDR3 length equals 13 residues. Trimming removed 4 bases at V and 3 bases at J, with 10 bases between. CDR1 and CDR2 (germline): SGHRS, YFSETQ. The CDR3 protein is CASSPERHYGYTF. The CDR3 DNA follows: TGCGCCAGCAGCCCTGAGCGACACTATGGCTACACCTTC.

Concerning this clonotype: A much larger clonotype is one base distant, so this may be a read error. This chain connects TRBV6-5 to TRBJ1-2, with D uncertain. The CDR3 runs to 15 residues. Trimming removed 4 bases at V and 6 bases at J, with 18 bases between. The germline gives CDR1 MNHEY, CDR2 SVGAGI. CDR3 protein: CASSLSQWPSHGYTF. The CDR3, as DNA: TGTGCCAGCAGTTTGAGCCAGTGGCCAAGCCATGGCTACACCTTC.

This clonotype was counted many times. The rearrangement joins TRBV2 to TRBJ2-6; D call uncertain. This CDR3 has 15 amino acids. V gave up 3 bases and J gave up 2 bases, with 8 bases separating them. Looked up from germline, CDR1 is SNHLY and CDR2 is FYNNEI. CDR3 in amino acids: CASSEVGTGANVLTF. CDR3 DNA: TGTGCCAGCAGTGAGGTGGGGACTGGGGCCAACGTCCTGACTTTC. Full variable domain (rest looked up from reference TRBV2 and TRBJ2-6): EPEVTQTPSHQVTQMGQEVILRCVPISNHLYFYWYRQILGQKVEFLVSFYNNEISEKSEIFDDQFSVERPDGSNFTLKIRSTKLEDSAMYFCASSEVGTGANVLTFGAGSRLTVL.

The V and J genes are TRBV7-1 and TRBJ2-7; weak D call: TRBD1 (5 bases). TRBV7-1 is known as an ORF, though its function is uncertain. The CDR3 has 14 amino acids. Between the trimmed V and J ends, which lost 3 bases and 6 bases, there was a span of 15 bases. The CDR3 reads CASSSTSGPREQYF. Written as DNA, the CDR3 is TGTGCCAGCAGCTCGACGTCAGGGCCGCGCGAGCAGTACTTC.

The genes are TRBV18 and TRBJ2-7; D is undetermined. The V gene lost 6 bases and the J gene lost 2 bases, with 11 bases spanning the gap. Germline loops: CDR1 KGHSH, CDR2 LQKENI. The CDR3 extends over 13 amino acids. CDR3 sequence reads: CASSDGRTYEQYF. The CDR3 region has the DNA TGTGCCAGCTCCGACGGGCGAACCTACGAGCAGTACTTC. The variable domain in full, with the rest retrieved from reference TRBV18 and TRBJ2-7, is NAGVMQNPRHLVRRRGQEARLRCSPMKGHSHVYWYRQLPEEGLKFMVYLQKENIIDESGMPKERFSAEFPKEGPSILRIQQVVRGDSAAYFCASSDGRTYEQYFGPGTRLTVT.

This clonotype was detected ten times or more. The chain has TRBV12-3 or TRBV12-4 and TRBJ2-5; weak D call: TRBD2 (5 bases). The CDR3 is 13 amino acids. V shed 6 bases and J shed 6 bases, with 14 bases lying between them. CDR3: CASRPSEGQTQYF. The CDR3 region has the DNA TGTGCCAGCAGGCCCTCAGAGGGCCAGACCCAGTACTTC.

This clonotype came up many times. The chain recombines TRBV5-1 with TRBJ2-7; 12 bases agree with TRBD2. This CDR3 comprises 15 residues. CDR1 is SGHRS and CDR2 is YFSETQ in the germline V gene. V lost 4 bases to trimming and J lost 5 bases; unmatched junction nucleotides: 7. DNA for the CDR3: TGCGCCAGCAGCACCCGACTAGCGGGAGCCAACGAGCAGTACTTC. Protein product: CASSTRLAGANEQYF.

This clonotype was seen at least ten times. This chain links TRBV12-5 with TRBJ2-7, with 8 bases lining up with TRBD2. The CDR3 spans 17 residues. V gave up 0 bases and J gave up 5 bases; unmatched junction bases: 12. Germline CDR1 is LGHNT and CDR2 is FRNRAP. The CDR3 nucleotides are TGTGCTAGTGGTTTGGTACTTCAAGCGGGAGTAACAAACGAGCAGTACTTC. It yields the protein CASGLVLQAGVTNEQYF.